This TCR beta chain was found in a study of regulatory T cells in long-lasting Graves disease. Per germline, CDR1 MNHNS and CDR2 SASEGT. V lost 5 bases, J lost 4 bases, and 11 bases stayed unmatched. CDR3 length: 17 amino acids. The time point here: persistent/refractory GD, antithyroid drugs over 5 years with positive TRAb. Extracted PBMC RNA gave rise to the TCR library. Arm-PCR of CDR3 regions and iRepertoire HTBI primers were used to build TCR beta libraries. Via MiXCR, TCRdb re-called the multiplex PCR reads, giving one row per CDR3 protein. In the table there are almost 350,000 distinct CDR3 sequences, around a fifth of which are singletons.

This sequence was found in a female donor with Graves disease. The material sequenced was peripheral blood mononuclear cells (PBMCs), taken when the disease was refractory, from a patient treated with antithyroid drugs. The rearrangement uses TRBV6-1 and TRBJ1-4, with 9 bases identical to TRBD1. CDR3 coding DNA: TGTGCCAGCAGTCCTCTAGCTGGGGACAGGGTTAATGAAAAACTGTTTTTT. It codes for CASSPLAGDRVNEKLFF.